This T cell receptor (beta chain) was observed in a study of blood T cells in healthy people across ages. Study findings and constraints: The recorded TCR beta diversity per million T cells decreased in a roughly linear manner with age.

Trimming removed 2 bases from V and 3 bases from J; junction bases left unmatched: 4. The CDR3 spans 15 residues. Germline V gives CDR1 DFQATT, CDR2 SNEGSKA (reference sequence). In the case of this clonotype: The antigen remains unidentified.

The use of a sample-barcoded 5' primer and a J-beta primer mix characterized a second PCR of roughly 6 to 12 cycles. TCRdb re-analysed the 5' RACE reads in MiXCR, keeping a single row per CDR3 protein. The repertoire includes about 580,000 distinct CDR3 sequences, around half of them detected once, and approximately 25% sits in the top ten. The material sequenced was blood. This receptor was identified in a man at least 80 years old in good health. The chain uses TRBV20-1 and TRBJ2-3; 11 nucleotides align to TRBD2. This CDR3 is CSARTSGSSTDTQYF. DNA for the CDR3: TGCAGTGCTAGAACTAGCGGGAGTTCTACAGATACGCAGTATTTT.